A selection of T cell receptor beta chains follows, all from one sample in a study of blood T cell repertoires in COVID-19. Only in-frame clones appear in the TCRdb table, and some are missing; sequencing was by immunoSEQ multiplex PCR. The data hold about 42,000 clones, with more than 75% observed a single time. Sequenced material: peripheral blood. These receptors all stem from an older man with active COVID-19. CDR3s include the opening cysteine and the closing phenylalanine or tryptophan. Each record gives: D gene, CDR3 length, clone size, J gene, V gene, CDR3 DNA, CDR3 protein. The D gene is left open where the match is weak. Only some rows state a clone size, as once, few, many or a class for expanded clones.

>NA|18|NA|TRBJ2-6|TRBV7-2
TGTGCCAGCAGCTTAGATACAGCCCTATCGTCTGGGGCCAACGTCCTGACTTTC
CASSLDTALSSGANVLTF
>TRBD1|15|NA|TRBJ2-7|TRBV27
TGTGCCAGCAGTTTAGTCGGGACAGCTAACTACGAGCAGTACTTC
CASSLVGTANYEQYF
>NA|12|NA|TRBJ1-1|TRBV27
TGTGCCAGCAGTTTAACAGGGTCTGAAGCTTTCTTT
CASSLTGSEAFF
>NA|14|NA|TRBJ1-2|TRBV28
TGTGCCAGCACCTTGGGTGGGCCAAACTATGGCTACACCTTC
CASTLGGPNYGYTF
>TRBD1|15|few|TRBJ1-5|TRBV5-1
TGCGCCAGCAGCTTGGGACAGGGGGTATATCAGCCCCAGCATTTT
CASSLGQGVYQPQHF
>NA|15|NA|TRBJ2-5|TRBV11-1
TGTGCCAGCAGCACTCGGGACACCCGGCGGGAGACCCAGTACTTC
CASSTRDTRRETQYF
>TRBD1|16|NA|TRBJ2-1|TRBV13
TGTGCCAGCAGCTTGGTGGGACAGAGCTCCTACAATGAGCAGTTCTTC
CASSLVGQSSYNEQFF
>NA|15|NA|TRBJ2-2|TRBV30
TGTGCCTGGAGTGAGGGGTTTTTAAGCTCCGGGGAGCTGTTTTTT
CAWSEGFLSSGELFF
>NA|17|NA|TRBJ1-2|TRBV28
TGTGCCAGCAGTTTATTGGCCGCGCCCGCCGGGGGTTATGGCTACACCTTC
CASSLLAAPAGGYGYTF
>NA|13|NA|TRBJ2-7|TRBV7-3
TGTGCCAGCAGTTACGTGGGGGGCTACGAGCAGTACTTC
CASSYVGGYEQYF
>NA|14|once|TRBJ2-3|TRBV5-1
TGCGCCAGCAGCCGGCAGGGAAACACAGATACGCAGTATTTT
CASSRQGNTDTQYF
>TRBD2|15|NA|TRBJ2-5|TRBV9
TGTGCCAGCAGCCCCCGGGACGGGAGGGGAGAGACCCAGTACTTC
CASSPRDGRGETQYF
>NA|15|NA|TRBJ2-7|TRBV7-3
TGTGCCAGCAGCTTAAATCCGGGAATGGCCTACGAGCAGTACTTC
CASSLNPGMAYEQYF
>NA|15|NA|TRBJ1-2|TRBV3-1/TRBV3-2
TGTGCCAGCAGCCAGACAGGCGGGCAGCGCTATGGCTACACCTTC
CASSQTGGQRYGYTF
>TRBD1|16|NA|TRBJ2-7|TRBV7-9
TGTGCCAGCAGCTCTCCCGGGACAGGGTCCTCCTACGAGCAGTACTTC
CASSSPGTGSSYEQYF
>NA|18|NA|TRBJ2-3|TRBV4-2
TGTGCCAGCAGCCAAGCTGTTCGCGGGTCCCTTGGGCGCGATACGCAGTATTTT
CASSQAVRGSLGRDTQYF
>NA|12|NA|TRBJ1-5|TRBV6-5
TGTGCCAGCAGCAGATTGAATCAGCCCCAGCATTTT
CASSRLNQPQHF
>NA|12|NA|TRBJ2-4|TRBV5-4
TGTGCCAGCAGCTTGGCAGGTCGTGCGCAATACTTC
CASSLAGRAQYF
>NA|13|NA|TRBJ2-7|TRBV6-6
TGTGCCAGCAAGCCTAGCGCGTCCTACGAGCAGTACTTC
CASKPSASYEQYF
>NA|15|NA|TRBJ2-5|TRBV7-2
TGTGCCAGCAGCTTAGGAGGGTTGGATCAAGAGACCCAGTACTTC
CASSLGGLDQETQYF
>NA|14|NA|TRBJ2-3|TRBV5-4
TGTGCCAGCAGCTGGGGGGTAGTCGGAGATACGCAGTATTTT
CASSWGVVGDTQYF
>NA|17|NA|TRBJ2-1|TRBV9
TGTGCCAGCAGCGTAACTAAAACGGGGATTTCCTACAATGAGCAGTTCTTC
CASSVTKTGISYNEQFF
>TRBD2|14|NA|TRBJ2-1|TRBV6-2/TRBV6-3
TGTGCCAGCAGCTCAGGCGGACTAGCCCATGAGCAGTTCTTC
CASSSGGLAHEQFF
>NA|13|NA|TRBJ2-2|TRBV6-1
TGTGCCAGCAGGGAAGGGGCCGCCGGGGAGCTGTTTTTT
CASREGAAGELFF
>TRBD1|17|NA|TRBJ1-3|TRBV4-1
TGCGCCAGCAGCCAAGGACGACAGGGTCCTGCTGGAAACACCATATATTTT
CASSQGRQGPAGNTIYF
>TRBD2|16|few|TRBJ2-5|TRBV7-2
TGTGCCAGCAGCTCCCCAGGGACTAGCGGGAGGAGGGCCCAGTACTTC
CASSSPGTSGRRAQYF
>TRBD2|15|NA|TRBJ2-7|TRBV18
TGTGCCAGCTCACCACGGCAAGCGGGAGCCTACGAGCAGTACTTC
CASSPRQAGAYEQYF